This T cell receptor beta chain originates from a study of T cells in Graves' hyperthyroidism and ophthalmopathy. Whole-study results and caveats: The model anticipated ophthalmopathy a median around six months pre-onset.

This CDR3 contains 17 residues. Trimming cost V 2 bases and J 11 bases; bases outside gene matches: 23. The germline V gene has CDR1 DFQATT and CDR2 SNEGSKA (reference sequence). TCR beta CDR3 regions were amplified from RNA. During a first-round RT-PCR of the TCR CDR3, the HTBI primer set was used. Each CDR3 protein gets one entry after TCRdb re-called the multiplex PCR reads with MiXCR. The table shows hundreds of thousands of distinct CDR3 sequences, with around 15% occurring only once. A remark on this clonotype: The target antigen is unknown.

It was 8 to 10 ml of fresh peripheral blood that supplied the PBMCs. Sequencing was performed on blood. This receptor was obtained from a woman aged 40-49 years with Graves' ophthalmopathy. J is TRBJ1-1 and V is TRBV20-1, with 7 bases identical to TRBD1. The CDR3 DNA follows: TGCAGTGCTAGAACCGTCCTACAGGGGCGGTGGGCTGACTGGGCTTTCTTT. Protein product: CSARTVLQGRWADWAFF.